What follows is one T cell receptor beta chain and its context. What it recognizes is unknown. CDR1 SGHVS and CDR2 FNYEAQ come from the germline V gene. The trim removed 5 bases at V and 7 bases at J, leaving 4 bases unmatched. This CDR3 spans 13 amino acids. Naive CD8 populations comprised CD45RO-negative cells positively selected for CCR7, excluding terminally differentiated effector memory CD45RA+ cells. Donors were healthy HIV-negative adults without recent acute infections or vaccinations. This record belongs to a study of shared clonotypes between healthy human individuals. Whole-study results and caveats: Depth was large, yet rarefaction showed that sorted-subset sequencing was incomplete.

Investigators spread the genomic DNA of each subset evenly over several immunoSEQ plates. Produced via immunoSEQ multiplex PCR; TCRdb's table is partial and in-frame only. The table lists about 820,000 clones, almost 95% of them singletons, with around 24% in the top ten. Input material: naive CD8+ T cells sorted from blood. The chain couples TRBV7-6 to TRBJ2-1, with 8 bases matching TRBD2. This TCR came from a man aged 25-40 years in good health. The CDR3 sequence is CASSPSGSNEQFF. The CDR3 nucleotides read TGTGCCAGCAGCCCCAGCGGGAGTAATGAGCAGTTCTTC.